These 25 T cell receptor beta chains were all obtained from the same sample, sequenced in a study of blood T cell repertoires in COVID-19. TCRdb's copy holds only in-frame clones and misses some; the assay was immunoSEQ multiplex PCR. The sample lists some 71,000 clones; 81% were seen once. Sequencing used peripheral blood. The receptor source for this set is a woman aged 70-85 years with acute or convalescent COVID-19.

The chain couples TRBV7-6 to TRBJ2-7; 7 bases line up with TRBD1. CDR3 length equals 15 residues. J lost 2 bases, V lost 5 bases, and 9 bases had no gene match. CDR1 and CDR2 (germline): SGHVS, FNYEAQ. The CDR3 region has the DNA TGTGCCAGCAGCCGTGGATCGGGACAGCCCTACGAGCAGTACTTC. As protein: CASSRGSGQPYEQYF.

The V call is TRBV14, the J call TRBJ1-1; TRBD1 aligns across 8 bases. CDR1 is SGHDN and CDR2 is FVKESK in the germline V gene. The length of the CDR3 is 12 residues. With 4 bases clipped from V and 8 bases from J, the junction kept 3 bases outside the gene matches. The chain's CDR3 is CASSRQGREAFF. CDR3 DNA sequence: TGTGCCAGCAGCCGACAGGGGAGGGAAGCTTTCTTT.

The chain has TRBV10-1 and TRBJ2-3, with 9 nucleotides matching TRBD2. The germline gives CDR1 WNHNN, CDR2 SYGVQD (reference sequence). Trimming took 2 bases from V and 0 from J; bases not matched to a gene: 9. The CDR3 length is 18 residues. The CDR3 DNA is TGCGCCAGCAGTGAGGGACTAGCGTATACCCCTAGCACAGATACGCAGTATTTT. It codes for CASSEGLAYTPSTDTQYF.

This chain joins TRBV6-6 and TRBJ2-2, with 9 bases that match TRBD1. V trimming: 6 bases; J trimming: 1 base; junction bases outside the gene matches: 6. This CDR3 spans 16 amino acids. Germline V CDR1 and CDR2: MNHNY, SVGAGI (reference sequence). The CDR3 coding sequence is TGTGCCAGCAGGGATCCGGGACAGGGGAACACCGGGGAGCTGTTTTTT. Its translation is CASRDPGQGNTGELFF.

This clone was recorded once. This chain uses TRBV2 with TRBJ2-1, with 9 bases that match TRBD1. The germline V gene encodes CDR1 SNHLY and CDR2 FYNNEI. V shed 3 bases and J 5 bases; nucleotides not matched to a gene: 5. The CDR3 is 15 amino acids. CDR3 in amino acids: CASSDRDRADNEQFF. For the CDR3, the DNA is TGTGCCAGCAGTGACCGGGACAGGGCCGACAATGAGCAGTTCTTC.

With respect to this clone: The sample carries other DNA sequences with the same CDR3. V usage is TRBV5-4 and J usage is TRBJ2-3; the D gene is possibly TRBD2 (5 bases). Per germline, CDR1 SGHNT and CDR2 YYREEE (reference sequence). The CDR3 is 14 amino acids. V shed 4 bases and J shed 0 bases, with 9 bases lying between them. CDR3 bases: TGTGCCAGCAGCCCACGGACTAGCACAGATACGCAGTATTTT. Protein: CASSPRTSTDTQYF.

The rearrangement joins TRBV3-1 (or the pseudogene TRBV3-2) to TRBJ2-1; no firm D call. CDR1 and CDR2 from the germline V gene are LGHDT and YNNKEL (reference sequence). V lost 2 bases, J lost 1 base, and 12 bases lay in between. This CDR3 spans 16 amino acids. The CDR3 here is CASSQTTSRSYNEQFF. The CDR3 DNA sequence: TGTGCCAGCAGCCAAACCACCTCCAGGTCCTACAATGAGCAGTTCTTC.

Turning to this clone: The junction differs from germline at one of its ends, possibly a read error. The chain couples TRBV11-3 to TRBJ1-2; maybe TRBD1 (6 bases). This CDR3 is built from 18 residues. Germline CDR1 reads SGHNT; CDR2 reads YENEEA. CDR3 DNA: TGTGCCAGCAGCGACTCCGGGACATACTCCTCTGCTTCCTATGGCTGCACCTTC. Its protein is CASSDSGTYSSASYGCTF. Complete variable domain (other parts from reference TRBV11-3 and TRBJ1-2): EAGVVQSPRYKIIEKKQPVAFWCNPISGHNTLYWYLQNLGQGPELLIRYENEEAVDDSQLPKDRFSAERLKGVDSTLKIQPAELGDSAVYLCASSDSGTYSSASYGCTFGSGTRLTVV.

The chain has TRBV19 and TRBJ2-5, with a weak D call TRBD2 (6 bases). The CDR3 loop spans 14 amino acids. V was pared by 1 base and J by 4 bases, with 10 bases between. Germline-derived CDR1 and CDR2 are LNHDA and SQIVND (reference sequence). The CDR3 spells CASSIVGGSETQYF. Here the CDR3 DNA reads TGTGCCAGTAGTATAGTCGGGGGTTCAGAGACCCAGTACTTC.

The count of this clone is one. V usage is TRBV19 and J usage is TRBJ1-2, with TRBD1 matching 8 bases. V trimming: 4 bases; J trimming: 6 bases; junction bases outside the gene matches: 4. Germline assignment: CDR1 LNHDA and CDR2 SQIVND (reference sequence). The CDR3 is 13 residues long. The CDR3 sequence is CASSTRTGNGYTF. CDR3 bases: TGTGCCAGTAGTACCCGGACAGGGAATGGCTACACCTTC.

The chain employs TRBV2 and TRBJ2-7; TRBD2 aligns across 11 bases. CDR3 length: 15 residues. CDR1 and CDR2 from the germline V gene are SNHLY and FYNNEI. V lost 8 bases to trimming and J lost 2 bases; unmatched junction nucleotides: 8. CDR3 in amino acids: CASRLTSGVTYEQYF. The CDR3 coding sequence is TGTGCCAGCCGTTTGACTAGCGGGGTTACCTACGAGCAGTACTTC.

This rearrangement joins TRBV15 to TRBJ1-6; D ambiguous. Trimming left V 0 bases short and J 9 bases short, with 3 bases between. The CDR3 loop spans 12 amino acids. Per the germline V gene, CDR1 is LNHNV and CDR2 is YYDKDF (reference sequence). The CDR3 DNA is TGTGCCACCAGCAGAGATCGTTCACCCCTCCACTTT. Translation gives CATSRDRSPLHF.

As DNA, the CDR3 is TGCGCCAGCAGCCAAGGGAGACTAGCGGGAGACTACGAGCAGTACTTC. Its translation: CASSQGRLAGDYEQYF. The genes are TRBV4-1 and TRBJ2-7, with 12 bases fitting TRBD2. Trimming removed 1 base from V and 3 bases from J; junction bases left unmatched: 4. The germline gives CDR1 MGHRA, CDR2 YSYEKL. This CDR3 contains 16 residues.

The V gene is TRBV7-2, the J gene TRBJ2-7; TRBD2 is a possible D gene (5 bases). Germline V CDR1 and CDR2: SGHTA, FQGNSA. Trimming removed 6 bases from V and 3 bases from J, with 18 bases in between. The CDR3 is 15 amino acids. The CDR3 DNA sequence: TGTGCCAGCAGGGACGGGAATACCTGCAGCTACGAGCAGTACTTC. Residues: CASRDGNTCSYEQYF.

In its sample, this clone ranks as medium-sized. In nucleotides, the CDR3 is TGTGCCAGTAGACCCGACAGGGTGGACATCGATGAGGGCTACACCTTC. This sequence encodes CASRPDRVDIDEGYTF. The chain combines TRBV19 with TRBJ1-2; TRBD1 matches 7 bases. V dropped 6 bases and J dropped 8; count of bases not matched to a gene: 18. CDR3 size: 16 residues. Looked up from germline, CDR1 is LNHDA and CDR2 is SQIVND (reference sequence).

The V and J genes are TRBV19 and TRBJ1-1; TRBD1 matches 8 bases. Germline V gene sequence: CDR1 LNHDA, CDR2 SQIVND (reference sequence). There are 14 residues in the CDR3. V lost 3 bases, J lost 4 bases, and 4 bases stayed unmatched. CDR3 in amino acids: CASSIVRGPTEAFF. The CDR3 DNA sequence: TGTGCCAGTAGTATTGTCAGGGGGCCCACTGAAGCTTTCTTT.

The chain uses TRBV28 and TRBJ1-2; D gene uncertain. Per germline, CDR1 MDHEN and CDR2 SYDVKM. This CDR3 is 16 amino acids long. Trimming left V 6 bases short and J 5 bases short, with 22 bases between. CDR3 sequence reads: CASRDGREGFGYGYTF. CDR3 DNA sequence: TGTGCCAGCAGGGACGGAAGGGAGGGTTTTGGGTATGGCTACACCTTC.

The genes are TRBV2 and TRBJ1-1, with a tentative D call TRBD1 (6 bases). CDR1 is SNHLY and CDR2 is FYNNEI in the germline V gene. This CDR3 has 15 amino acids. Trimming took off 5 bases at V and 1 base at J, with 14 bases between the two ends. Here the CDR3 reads CASSKTGFGNTEAFF. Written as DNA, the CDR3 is TGTGCCAGCAGTAAAACAGGGTTTGGGAACACTGAAGCTTTCTTT.

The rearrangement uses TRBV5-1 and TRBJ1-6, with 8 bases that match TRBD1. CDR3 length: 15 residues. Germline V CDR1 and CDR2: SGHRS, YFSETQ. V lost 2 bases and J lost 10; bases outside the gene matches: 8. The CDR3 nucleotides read TGCGCCAGCAGCTTTTCCAGGGGGCATGGATCACCCCTCCACTTT. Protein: CASSFSRGHGSPLHF.

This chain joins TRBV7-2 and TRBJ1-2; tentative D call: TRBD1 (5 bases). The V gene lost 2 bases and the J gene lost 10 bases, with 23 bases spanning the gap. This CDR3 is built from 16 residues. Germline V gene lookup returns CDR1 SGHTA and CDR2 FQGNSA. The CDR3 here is CASSLYGFVTAKSYTF. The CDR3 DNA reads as TGTGCCAGCAGCTTATATGGCTTTGTGACAGCCAAGTCCTACACCTTC.

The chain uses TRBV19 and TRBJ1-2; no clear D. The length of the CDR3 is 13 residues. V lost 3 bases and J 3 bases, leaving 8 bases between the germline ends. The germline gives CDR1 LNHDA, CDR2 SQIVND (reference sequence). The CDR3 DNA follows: TGTGCCAGTAGTATTGCGGCCGACTATGGCTACACCTTC. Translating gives CASSIAADYGYTF.

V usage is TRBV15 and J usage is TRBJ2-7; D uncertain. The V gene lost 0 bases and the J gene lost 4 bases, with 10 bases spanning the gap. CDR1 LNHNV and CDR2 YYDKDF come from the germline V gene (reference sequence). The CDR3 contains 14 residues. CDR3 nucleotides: TGTGCCACCAGCAGAGATCTATCTAGATACGAGCAGTACTTC. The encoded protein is CATSRDLSRYEQYF.

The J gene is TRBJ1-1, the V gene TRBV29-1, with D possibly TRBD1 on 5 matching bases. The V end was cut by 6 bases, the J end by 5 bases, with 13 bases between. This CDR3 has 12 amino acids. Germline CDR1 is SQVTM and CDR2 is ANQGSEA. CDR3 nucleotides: TGCAGCGTCCTCGGGGGGGGGACTGAAGCTTTCTTT. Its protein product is CSVLGGGTEAFF. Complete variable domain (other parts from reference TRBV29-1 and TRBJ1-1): SAVISQKPSRDICQRGTSLTIQCQVDSQVTMMFWYRQQPGQSLTLIATANQGSEATYESGFVIDKFPISRPNLTFSTLTVSNMSPEDSSIYLCSVLGGGTEAFFGQGTRLTVV.

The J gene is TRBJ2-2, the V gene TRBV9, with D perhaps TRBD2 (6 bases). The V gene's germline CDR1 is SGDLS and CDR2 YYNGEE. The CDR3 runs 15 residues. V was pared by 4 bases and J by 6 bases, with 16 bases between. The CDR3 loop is CASSLRELGPGELFF. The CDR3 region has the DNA TGTGCCAGCAGCCTCCGGGAGTTAGGACCCGGGGAGCTGTTTTTT.

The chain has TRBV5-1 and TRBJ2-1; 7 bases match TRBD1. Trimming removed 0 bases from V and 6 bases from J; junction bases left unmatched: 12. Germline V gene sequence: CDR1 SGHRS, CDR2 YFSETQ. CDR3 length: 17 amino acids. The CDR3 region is CASSLEPTGPGGNEQFF. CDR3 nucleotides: TGCGCCAGCAGCTTGGAACCCACTGGGCCAGGGGGCAATGAGCAGTTCTTC.